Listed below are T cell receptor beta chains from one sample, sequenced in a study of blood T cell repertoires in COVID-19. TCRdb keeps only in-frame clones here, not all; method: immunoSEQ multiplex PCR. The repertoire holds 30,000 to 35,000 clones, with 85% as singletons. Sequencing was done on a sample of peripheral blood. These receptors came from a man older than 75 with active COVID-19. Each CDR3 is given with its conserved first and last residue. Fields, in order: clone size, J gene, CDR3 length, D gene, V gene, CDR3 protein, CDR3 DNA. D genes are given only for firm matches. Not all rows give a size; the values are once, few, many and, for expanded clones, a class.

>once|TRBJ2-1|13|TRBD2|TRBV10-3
CSYSGGAYNEQFF
TGTTCCTATAGCGGGGGGGCCTACAATGAGCAGTTCTTC
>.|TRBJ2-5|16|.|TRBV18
CASSPPITGSQETQYF
TGTGCCAGCTCACCACCGATAACAGGTTCCCAAGAGACCCAGTACTTC
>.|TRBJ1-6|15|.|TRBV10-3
CAISESTVVDSPLHF
TGTGCCATCAGTGAGTCGACAGTTGTAGATTCACCCCTCCACTTT
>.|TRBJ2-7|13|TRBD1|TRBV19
CASRKQGVHEQYF
TGTGCCAGTAGGAAACAGGGGGTCCACGAGCAGTACTTC
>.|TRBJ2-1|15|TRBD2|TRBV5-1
CASSDRDYSYNEQFF
TGCGCCAGCAGCGACCGGGACTACTCCTACAATGAGCAGTTCTTC
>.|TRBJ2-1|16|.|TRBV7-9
CASSSTYGDSYNEQFF
TGTGCCAGCAGCTCGACCTACGGAGACTCCTACAATGAGCAGTTCTTC
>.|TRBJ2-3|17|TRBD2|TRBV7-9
CASSLVGGGAGTDTQYF
TGTGCCAGCAGCTTAGTTGGCGGGGGGGCTGGAACAGATACGCAGTATTTT
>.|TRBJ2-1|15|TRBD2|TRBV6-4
CASSSGLAAANEQFF
TGTGCCAGCAGTTCTGGACTAGCGGCCGCTAATGAGCAGTTCTTC
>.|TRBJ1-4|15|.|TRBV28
CASNLQAGGEEKLFF
TGTGCCAGCAACCTTCAAGCGGGGGGAGAGGAAAAACTGTTTTTT
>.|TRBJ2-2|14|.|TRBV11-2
CASSFQRITGELFF
TGTGCCAGCAGCTTCCAGCGGATCACCGGGGAGCTGTTTTTT
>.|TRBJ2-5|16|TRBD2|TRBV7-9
CASSPLPRGAQETQYF
TGTGCCAGCAGCCCTCTGCCGCGGGGGGCTCAAGAGACCCAGTACTTC
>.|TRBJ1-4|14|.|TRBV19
CASSFNQNNEKLFF
TGTGCCAGTAGTTTTAACCAGAATAATGAAAAACTGTTTTTT
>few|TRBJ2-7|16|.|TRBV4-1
CASSQDWPGDSYEQYF
TGCGCCAGCAGCCAAGATTGGCCAGGGGACTCCTACGAGCAGTACTTC
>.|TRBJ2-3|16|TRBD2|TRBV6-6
CASSYPPSGNTDTQYF
TGTGCCAGCAGTTACCCCCCTAGCGGAAACACAGATACGCAGTATTTT
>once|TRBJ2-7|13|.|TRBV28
CASIRGGLGEQYF
TGTGCCAGCATTCGAGGTGGATTGGGCGAGCAGTACTTC
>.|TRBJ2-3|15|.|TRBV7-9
CASSPDTAVISTQYF
TGTGCCAGCAGCCCGGACACCGCGGTCATAAGTACGCAGTATTTT
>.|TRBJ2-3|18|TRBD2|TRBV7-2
CASSFGLAGGSSTDTQYF
TGTGCCAGCAGCTTTGGGCTAGCGGGGGGTTCTAGCACAGATACGCAGTATTTT
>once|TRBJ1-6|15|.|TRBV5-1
CASSQLGGANSPLHF
TGCGCCAGCAGCCAGCTAGGCGGAGCTAATTCACCCCTCCACTTT
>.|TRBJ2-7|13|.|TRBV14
CASSRLAVDEQYF
TGTGCCAGCAGCCGCCTGGCGGTCGACGAGCAGTACTTC
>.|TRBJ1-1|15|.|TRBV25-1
CASQPSIAVNTEAFF
TGTGCCAGCCAACCCTCCATAGCAGTGAACACTGAAGCTTTCTTT
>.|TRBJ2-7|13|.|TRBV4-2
CASSRTQGEEQYF
TGTGCCAGCAGCCGCACACAGGGTGAAGAGCAGTACTTC
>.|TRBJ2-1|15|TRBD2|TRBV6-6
CASSDSGGEHNEQFF
TGTGCCAGCAGTGATAGCGGGGGGGAACACAATGAGCAGTTCTTC
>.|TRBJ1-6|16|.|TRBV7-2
CASSPPGALRGSPLHF
TGTGCCAGCAGCCCCCCCGGGGCCCTCAGGGGTTCACCCCTCCACTTT
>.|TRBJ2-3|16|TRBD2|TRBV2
CASSERAGGLTDTQYF
TGTGCCAGCAGTGAAAGAGCGGGGGGGCTCACAGATACGCAGTATTTT
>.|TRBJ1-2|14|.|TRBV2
CASSSLVSNYGYTF
TGTGCCAGCAGTTCTTTAGTTTCTAACTATGGCTACACCTTC
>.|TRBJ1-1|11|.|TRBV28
CASILNTEAFF
TGTGCCAGCATCTTGAACACTGAAGCTTTCTTT
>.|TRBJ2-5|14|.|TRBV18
CASSPPLLEGTQYF
TGTGCCAGCTCACCACCTCTACTAGAAGGGACCCAGTACTTC
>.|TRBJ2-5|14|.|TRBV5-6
CASSLRGMQETQYF
TGTGCCAGCAGCTTAAGAGGGATGCAAGAGACCCAGTACTTC
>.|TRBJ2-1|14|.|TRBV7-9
CASSLRDSYNEQFF
TGTGCCAGCAGCTTACGGGATTCCTACAATGAGCAGTTCTTC
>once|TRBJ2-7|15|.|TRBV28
CASSLRDLVAYEQYF
TGTGCCAGCAGTTTGCGGGACCTCGTGGCCTACGAGCAGTACTTC
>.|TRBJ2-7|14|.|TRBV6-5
CASSYSRGSGEQYF
TGTGCCAGCAGTTACTCGAGGGGGTCAGGCGAGCAGTACTTC
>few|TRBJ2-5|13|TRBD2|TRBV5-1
CASSSGGRETQYF
TGCGCCAGCAGCTCGGGGGGTCGAGAGACCCAGTACTTC
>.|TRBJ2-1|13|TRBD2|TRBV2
CASNRGEGREQFF
TGTGCCAGCAATCGGGGGGAAGGGAGGGAGCAGTTCTTC
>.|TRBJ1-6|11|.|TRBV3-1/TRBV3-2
CASSQGGPLHF
TGTGCCAGCAGCCAGGGGGGACCCCTCCACTTT
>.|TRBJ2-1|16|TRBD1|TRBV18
CASTALGTGETDEQFF
TGTGCCAGCACAGCCTTGGGGACAGGGGAAACGGATGAGCAGTTCTTC
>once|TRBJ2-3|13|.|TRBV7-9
CASSAQGADTQYF
TGTGCCAGCAGCGCCCAGGGTGCAGATACGCAGTATTTT
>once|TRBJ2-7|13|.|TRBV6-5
CASSYPGLPEQYF
TGTGCCAGCAGTTACCCGGGACTCCCCGAGCAGTACTTC
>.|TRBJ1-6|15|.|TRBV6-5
CASSSYDSYNSPLHF
TGTGCCAGCAGCTCATACGACAGCTATAATTCACCCCTCCACTTT
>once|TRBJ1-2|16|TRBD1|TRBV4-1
CASSQDRGQGAKGYTF
TGCGCCAGCAGCCAAGATAGGGGTCAGGGGGCGAAAGGCTACACCTTC
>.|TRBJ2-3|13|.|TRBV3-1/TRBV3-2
CASSQDRRAPQYF
TGTGCCAGCAGCCAAGATCGGCGGGCCCCGCAGTATTTT